Following are 14 T cell receptor beta chains from one sample sequenced in a study of beta chain features in type 1 diabetes. Isolated RNA was reverse transcribed in full, so expressed TCRB transcripts were sequenced. The data were produced by immunoSEQ multiplex PCR, yet TCRdb's version contains in-frame clones alone and is incomplete. This sample has about half a million clones, with over 25% found just once. Sequenced: naive CD4+ T cells from blood. The source of these receptors is a man between 18 and 29 years old in good health.

In this sample, this clone turned up a few times. V and J are TRBV29-1 and TRBJ2-5; no firm D call. V shed 2 bases and J shed 2 bases, with 6 bases lying between them. Per the germline V gene, CDR1 is SQVTM and CDR2 is ANQGSEA. This CDR3 has 12 amino acids. The CDR3 DNA reads TGCAGCGTTGAAAAGGGTCAAGAGACCCAGTACTTC. Its protein is CSVEKGQETQYF. The variable domain in full, completed from reference TRBV29-1 and TRBJ2-5, reads SAVISQKPSRDICQRGTSLTIQCQVDSQVTMMFWYRQQPGQSLTLIATANQGSEATYESGFVIDKFPISRPNLTFSTLTVSNMSPEDSSIYLCSVEKGQETQYFGPGTRLLVL.

The chain is built from TRBV28 and TRBJ1-2; tentatively, D is TRBD1 (6 bases). V dropped 3 bases and J dropped 4 bases, with 12 bases sitting between them. The CDR3 spans 14 residues. Germline V gene lookup returns CDR1 MDHEN and CDR2 SYDVKM. The CDR3, as DNA: TGTGCCAGCAGTTTCGCAGGGGCCCTCTATGGCTACACCTTC. Its protein product is CASSFAGALYGYTF.

The chain has TRBV30 and TRBJ2-5; D not certain. Trimming pared 7 bases from V and 5 bases from J, leaving 8 bases between. In germline, CDR1 is GTSNPN, CDR2 SVGIG (reference sequence). This CDR3 region has 10 residues. The CDR3 bases are TGTGCCTCGGGCAAGGAGACCCAGTACTTC. It codes for CASGKETQYF.

This chain connects TRBV15 to TRBJ1-4; tentatively, D is TRBD1 (5 bases). CDR1 and CDR2 (germline): LNHNV, YYDKDF (reference sequence). V lost 0 bases and J 4 bases, leaving 12 bases between the germline ends. This CDR3 comprises 16 residues. The CDR3 DNA reads TGTGCCACCAGCAGAGATCTGGGACCGAGTAATGAAAAACTGTTTTTT. It translates to CATSRDLGPSNEKLFF.

This clone was picked up a small number of times. V usage is TRBV19 and J usage is TRBJ1-1; D unresolved. V was pared by 5 bases and J by 6 bases, with 10 bases between. The V gene's germline CDR1 is LNHDA and CDR2 SQIVND (reference sequence). This CDR3 is built from 12 residues. CDR3 amino acids: CASSVREAEAFF. As DNA, the CDR3 is TGTGCCAGTAGTGTACGGGAAGCTGAAGCTTTCTTT.

The gene calls are TRBV29-1 and TRBJ2-1; D uncertain. The CDR3 length is 14 residues. CDR1 and CDR2 from the germline V gene are SQVTM and ANQGSEA. The V gene lost 6 bases and the J gene lost 1 base, with 13 bases spanning the gap. The CDR3 sequence: CSVDDILSYNEQFF. The CDR3 DNA sequence: TGCAGCGTGGATGACATATTGTCCTACAATGAGCAGTTCTTC.

The chain uses TRBV20-1 and TRBJ2-3, with unresolved D. This CDR3 has 11 residues. Germline V CDR1 and CDR2: DFQATT, SNEGSKA (reference sequence). Trimming removed 6 bases at V and 4 bases at J, with 8 bases between. This CDR3 is CSAEQADTQYF. CDR3 sequence (DNA): TGCAGTGCGGAACAAGCAGATACGCAGTATTTT.

This clone was seen once. Germline is not matched at one junction end, which may reflect a read error. The chain links TRBV7-7 to TRBJ2-1; D unresolved. CDR1 is SSHAT and CDR2 is FNYEAQ in the germline V gene (reference sequence). The CDR3 totals 15 residues. This CDR3 is CASSLGLDKTNEQFF. DNA of the CDR3: TGTGCTAGCAGCTTAGGGCTAGATAAGACCAATGAGCAGTTCTTC.

V is TRBV9 and J is TRBJ1-2; D is undetermined. Germline V lookup: CDR1 SGDLS, CDR2 YYNGEE. V gave up 0 bases and J gave up 7 bases, with 13 bases separating them. The length of the CDR3 is 14 residues. CDR3 nucleotides: TGTGCCAGCAGCGTAGTGGCAGGAACTGGTGGCTACACCTTC. Its protein is CASSVVAGTGGYTF.

The V and J genes are TRBV30 and TRBJ1-1; D not resolved. V lost 5 bases to trimming and J lost 0 bases, with 7 bases between them. The CDR3 is made up of 12 amino acids. CDR1 and CDR2 from the germline V gene are GTSNPN and SVGIG (reference sequence). The CDR3: CAWDRMNTEAFF. CDR3 coding DNA: TGTGCCTGGGATCGGATGAACACTGAAGCTTTCTTT.

The table lists this clone with a few counts. V usage is TRBV18 and J usage is TRBJ2-1; D perhaps matches TRBD2 (7 bases). Trimming removed 0 bases at V and 2 bases at J, with 11 bases between. This CDR3 comprises 16 residues. Germline values: CDR1 KGHSH, CDR2 LQKENI. CDR3 coding DNA: TGTGCCAGCTCACCACCTTCCGGGGGGCCCTACAATGAGCAGTTCTTC. Translating it yields CASSPPSGGPYNEQFF.

This clone was counted only a few times. The chain carries TRBV18 and TRBJ2-7, with D possibly being TRBD2 (5 bases). Trimming stripped 3 bases from V and 3 bases from J, with 15 bases between. The CDR3 runs 15 residues. CDR1 and CDR2 (germline): KGHSH, LQKENI. CDR3 loop: CASSPSSSGNYEQYF. DNA of the CDR3: TGTGCCAGCTCACCCTCCAGCAGCGGCAACTACGAGCAGTACTTC. Based on the CDR3 plus reference TRBV18 and TRBJ2-7, the full variable domain is NAGVMQNPRHLVRRRGQEARLRCSPMKGHSHVYWYRQLPEEGLKFMVYLQKENIIDESGMPKERFSAEFPKEGPSILRIQQVVRGDSAAYFCASSPSSSGNYEQYFGPGTRLTVT.

The chain couples TRBV29-1 to TRBJ1-4; the D gene is possibly TRBD1 (5 bases). This CDR3 contains 13 residues. V lost 5 bases and J lost 0, with 7 bases in between. CDR1 is SQVTM and CDR2 is ANQGSEA in the germline V gene. DNA of the CDR3: TGCAGCGTTTTGGGGGCAACTAATGAAAAACTGTTTTTT. Protein product: CSVLGATNEKLFF.

The sample holds a few counts of this clone. The chain has TRBV18 and TRBJ2-1; TRBD2 agrees at 8 bases. This CDR3 comprises 14 residues. After removal of 3 bases from V and 5 bases from J, the junction contained 3 bases not matched to a gene. Germline values: CDR1 KGHSH, CDR2 LQKENI. CDR3 residues: CASSPGTRDNEQFF. In nucleotides, the CDR3 is TGTGCCAGCTCACCTGGGACTAGGGACAATGAGCAGTTCTTC.